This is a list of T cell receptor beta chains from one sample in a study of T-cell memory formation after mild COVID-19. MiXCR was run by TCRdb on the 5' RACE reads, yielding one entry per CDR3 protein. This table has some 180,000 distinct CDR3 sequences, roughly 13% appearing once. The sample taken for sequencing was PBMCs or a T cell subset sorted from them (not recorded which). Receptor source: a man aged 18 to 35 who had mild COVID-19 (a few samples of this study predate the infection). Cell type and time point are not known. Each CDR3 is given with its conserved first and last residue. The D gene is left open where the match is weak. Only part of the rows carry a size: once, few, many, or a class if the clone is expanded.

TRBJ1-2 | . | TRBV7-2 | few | CASSDLQHNYGYTF | TGTGCCAGCTCTGATTTACAGCATAATTATGGCTACACCTTC
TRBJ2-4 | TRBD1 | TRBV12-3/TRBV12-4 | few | CASSFGQGWKDIQYF | TGTGCCAGCAGTTTCGGACAGGGATGGAAGGACATTCAGTACTTC
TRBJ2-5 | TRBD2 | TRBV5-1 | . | CASSLTSGDQETQYF | TGCGCCAGCAGCTTGACTAGCGGGGACCAAGAGACCCAGTACTTC
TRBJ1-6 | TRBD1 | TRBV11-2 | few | CASSLDRTGNSPLHF | TGTGCCAGCAGCTTAGATCGGACAGGGAACTCACCCCTCCACTTT
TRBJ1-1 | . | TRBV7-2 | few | CASSTGINTEAFF | TGTGCCAGCAGCACAGGGATAAATACTGAAGCTTTCTTT
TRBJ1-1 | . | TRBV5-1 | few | CASSLSTELNTEAFF | TGCGCCAGCAGCCTGTCGACGGAGTTGAACACTGAAGCTTTCTTT
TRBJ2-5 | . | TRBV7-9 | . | CASSLPPKETQYF | TGTGCCAGCAGCTTACCCCCCAAAGAGACCCAGTACTTC
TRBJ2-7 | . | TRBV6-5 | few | CASRTSPGATYEQYF | TGTGCCAGCAGGACCTCTCCGGGAGCCACCTACGAGCAGTACTTC
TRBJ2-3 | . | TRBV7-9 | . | CASTPGVGVDTQYF | TGTGCCAGCACCCCCGGAGTGGGGGTAGATACGCAGTATTTT
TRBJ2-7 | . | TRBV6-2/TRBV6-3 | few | CASSYGSGVSPYEQYF | TGTGCCAGCAGTTACGGTTCCGGGGTTTCCCCCTACGAGCAGTACTTC
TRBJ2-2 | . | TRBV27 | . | CASSLAGTANTGELFF | TGTGCCAGCAGTCTGGCGGGGACAGCGAACACCGGGGAGCTGTTTTTT
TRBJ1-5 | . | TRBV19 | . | CASGRHGGQLSNQPQHF | TGTGCCAGCGGGCGCCACGGGGGACAACTTAGCAATCAGCCCCAGCATTTT
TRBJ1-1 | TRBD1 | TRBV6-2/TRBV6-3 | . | CASTRGEGALSTEAFF | TGTGCCAGCACCCGGGGGGAGGGGGCGTTAAGCACTGAAGCTTTCTTT
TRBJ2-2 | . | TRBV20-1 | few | CSARDRLSNTGELFF | TGCAGTGCTAGAGATCGGTTATCGAACACCGGGGAGCTGTTTTTT
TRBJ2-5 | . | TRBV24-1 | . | CATSDLGGETQYF | TGTGCCACCAGTGATTTAGGGGGGGAGACCCAGTACTTC
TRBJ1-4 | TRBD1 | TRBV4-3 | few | CASSQRGTGDEKLFF | TGCGCCAGCAGCCAACGCGGGACAGGTGATGAAAAACTGTTTTTT